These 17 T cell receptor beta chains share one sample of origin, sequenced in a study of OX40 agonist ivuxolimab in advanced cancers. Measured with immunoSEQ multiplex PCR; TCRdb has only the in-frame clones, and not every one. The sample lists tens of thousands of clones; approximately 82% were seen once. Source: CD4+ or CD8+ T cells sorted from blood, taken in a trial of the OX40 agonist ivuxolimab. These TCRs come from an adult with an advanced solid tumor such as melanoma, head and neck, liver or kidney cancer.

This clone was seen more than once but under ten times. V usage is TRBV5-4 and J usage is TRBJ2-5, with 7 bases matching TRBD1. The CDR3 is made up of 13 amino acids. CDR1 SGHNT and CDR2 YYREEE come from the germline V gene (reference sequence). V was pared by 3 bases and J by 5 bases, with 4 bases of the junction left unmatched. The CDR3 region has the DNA TGTGCCAGCAGCTCAGACAGGGAGGAGACCCAGTACTTC. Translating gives CASSSDREETQYF.

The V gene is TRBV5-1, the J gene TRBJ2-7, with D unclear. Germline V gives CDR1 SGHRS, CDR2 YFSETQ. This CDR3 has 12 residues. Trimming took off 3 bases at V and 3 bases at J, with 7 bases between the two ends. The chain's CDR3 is CASSSDGYEQYF. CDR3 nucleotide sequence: TGCGCCAGCAGCTCGGACGGCTACGAGCAGTACTTC. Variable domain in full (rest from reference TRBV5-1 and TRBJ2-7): KAGVTQTPRYLIKTRGQQVTLSCSPISGHRSVSWYQQTPGQGLQFLFEYFSETQRNKGNFPGRFSGRQFSNSRSEMNVSTLELGDSALYLCASSSDGYEQYFGPGTRLTVT.

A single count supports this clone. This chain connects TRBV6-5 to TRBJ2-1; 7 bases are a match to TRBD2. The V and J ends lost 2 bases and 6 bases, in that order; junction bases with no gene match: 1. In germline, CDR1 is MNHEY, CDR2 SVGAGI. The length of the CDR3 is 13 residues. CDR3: CASSYGLGNEQFF. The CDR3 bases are TGTGCCAGCAGTTACGGACTAGGCAATGAGCAGTTCTTC.

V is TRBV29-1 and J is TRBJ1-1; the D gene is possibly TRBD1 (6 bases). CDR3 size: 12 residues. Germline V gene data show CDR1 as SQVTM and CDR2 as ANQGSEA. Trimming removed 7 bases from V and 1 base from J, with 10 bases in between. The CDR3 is CSGRTENTEAFF. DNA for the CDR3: TGCAGCGGACGGACAGAGAACACTGAAGCTTTCTTT.

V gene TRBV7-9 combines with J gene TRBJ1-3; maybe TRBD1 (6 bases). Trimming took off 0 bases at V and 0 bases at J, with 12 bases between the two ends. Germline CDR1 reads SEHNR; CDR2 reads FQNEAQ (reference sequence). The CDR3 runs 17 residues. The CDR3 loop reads CASSLAGGPRSGNTIYF. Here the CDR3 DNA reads TGTGCCAGCAGCTTAGCGGGGGGCCCTCGCTCTGGAAACACCATATATTTT. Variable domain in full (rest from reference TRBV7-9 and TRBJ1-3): DTGVSQNPRHKITKRGQNVTFRCDPISEHNRLYWYRQTLGQGPEFLTYFQNEAQLEKSRLLSDRFSAERPKGSFSTLEIQRTEQGDSAMYLCASSLAGGPRSGNTIYFGEGSWLTVV.

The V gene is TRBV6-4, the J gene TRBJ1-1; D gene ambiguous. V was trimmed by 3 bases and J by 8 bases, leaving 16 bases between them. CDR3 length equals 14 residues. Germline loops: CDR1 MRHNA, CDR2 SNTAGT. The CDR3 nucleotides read TGTGCCAGCAGTGAAAATGGTGTGGGCCGGGAAGCTTTCTTT. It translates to CASSENGVGREAFF.

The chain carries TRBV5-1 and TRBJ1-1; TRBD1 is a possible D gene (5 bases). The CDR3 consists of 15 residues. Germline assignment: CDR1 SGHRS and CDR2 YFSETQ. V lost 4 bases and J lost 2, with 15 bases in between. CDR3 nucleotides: TGCGCCAGCAGCCCCCGACAGAACGGTAACACTGAAGCTTTCTTT. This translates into CASSPRQNGNTEAFF.

The CDR3 bases are TGTGCCAGCAGCTTAAGTTCCCGGCCCTACGAGCAGTACTTC. This encodes CASSLSSRPYEQYF. The chain joins TRBV11-2 to TRBJ2-7; D gene unclear. CDR3 length equals 14 residues. Germline CDR1 SGHAT, CDR2 FQNNGV. Trimming cost V 2 bases and J 2 bases, with 10 bases left between them.

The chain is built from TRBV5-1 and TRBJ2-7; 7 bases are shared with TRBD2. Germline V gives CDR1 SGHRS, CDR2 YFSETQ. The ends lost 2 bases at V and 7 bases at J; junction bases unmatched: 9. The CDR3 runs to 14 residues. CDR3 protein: CASSFGGGGKEQYF. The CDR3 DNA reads TGCGCCAGCAGCTTTGGCGGGGGAGGTAAAGAGCAGTACTTC.

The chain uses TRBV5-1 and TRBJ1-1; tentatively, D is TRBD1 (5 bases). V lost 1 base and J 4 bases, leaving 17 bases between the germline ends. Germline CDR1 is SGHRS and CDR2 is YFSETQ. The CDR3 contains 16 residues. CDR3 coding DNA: TGCGCCAGCAGCTTGCCGCAAGGGGTAGGGACCACTGAAGCTTTCTTT. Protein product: CASSLPQGVGTTEAFF.

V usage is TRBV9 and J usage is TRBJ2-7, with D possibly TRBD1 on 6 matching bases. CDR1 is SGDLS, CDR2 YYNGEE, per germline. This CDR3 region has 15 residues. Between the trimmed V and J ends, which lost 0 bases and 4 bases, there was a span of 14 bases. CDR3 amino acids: CASSVAGRGGYEQYF. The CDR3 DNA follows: TGTGCCAGCAGCGTAGCTGGCAGGGGTGGGTACGAGCAGTACTTC.

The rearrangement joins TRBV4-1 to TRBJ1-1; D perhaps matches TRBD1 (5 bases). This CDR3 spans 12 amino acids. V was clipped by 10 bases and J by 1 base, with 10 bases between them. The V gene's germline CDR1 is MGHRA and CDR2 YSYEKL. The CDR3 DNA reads TGCGCCATCGGGACTGGGAACACTGAAGCTTTCTTT. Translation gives CAIGTGNTEAFF.

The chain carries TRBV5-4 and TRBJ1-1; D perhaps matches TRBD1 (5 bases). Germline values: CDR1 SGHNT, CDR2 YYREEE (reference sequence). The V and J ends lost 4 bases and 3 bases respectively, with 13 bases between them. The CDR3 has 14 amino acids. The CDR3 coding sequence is TGTGCCAGCAGCCCAGGGTGGGGTGACACTGAAGCTTTCTTT. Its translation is CASSPGWGDTEAFF.

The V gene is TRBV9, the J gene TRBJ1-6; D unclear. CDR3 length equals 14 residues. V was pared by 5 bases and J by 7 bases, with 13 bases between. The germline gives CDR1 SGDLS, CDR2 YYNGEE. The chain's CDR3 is CASRAGMANSPLHF. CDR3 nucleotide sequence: TGTGCCAGCAGGGCGGGGATGGCAAATTCACCCCTCCACTTT.

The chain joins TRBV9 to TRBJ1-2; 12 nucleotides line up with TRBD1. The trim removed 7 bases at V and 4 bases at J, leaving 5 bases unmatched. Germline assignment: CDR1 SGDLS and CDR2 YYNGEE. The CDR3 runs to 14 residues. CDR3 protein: CASGGTGGTYGYTF. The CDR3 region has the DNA TGTGCCAGCGGAGGGACAGGGGGCACCTATGGCTACACCTTC.

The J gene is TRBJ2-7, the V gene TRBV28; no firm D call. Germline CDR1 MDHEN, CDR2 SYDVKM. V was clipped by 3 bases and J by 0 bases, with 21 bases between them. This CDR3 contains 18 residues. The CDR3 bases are TGTGCCAGCAGTTTTCCAGGTCGCCCCGATTTAAGCTCCTACGAGCAGTACTTC. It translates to CASSFPGRPDLSSYEQYF. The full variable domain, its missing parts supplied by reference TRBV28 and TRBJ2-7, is DVKVTQSSRYLVKRTGEKVFLECVQDMDHENMFWYRQDPGLGLRLIYFSYDVKMKEKGDIPEGYSVSREKKERFSLILESASTNQTSMYLCASSFPGRPDLSSYEQYFGPGTRLTVT.

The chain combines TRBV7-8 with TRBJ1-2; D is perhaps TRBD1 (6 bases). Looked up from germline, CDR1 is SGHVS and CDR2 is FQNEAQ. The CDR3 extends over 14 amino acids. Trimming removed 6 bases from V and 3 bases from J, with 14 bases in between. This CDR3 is CASRPRGFDYGYTF. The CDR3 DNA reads TGTGCCAGCAGACCGAGGGGGTTTGACTATGGCTACACCTTC. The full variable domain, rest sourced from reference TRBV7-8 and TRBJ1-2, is GAGVSQSPRYKVAKRGQDVALRCDPISGHVSLFWYQQALGQGPEFLTYFQNEAQLDKSGLPSDRFFAERPEGSVSTLKIQRTQQEDSAVYLCASRPRGFDYGYTFGSGTRLTVV.